A single sample gave rise to the 22 T cell receptor beta chains below, sequenced in a study of blood T cells in healthy people across ages. Then a second PCR, running about 6 to 11 cycles, was carried out with a sample-barcoded 5' primer and a J-beta primer mix. Via MiXCR, TCRdb re-called the 5' RACE reads, giving one row per CDR3 protein. This sample yields fewer than 750,000 distinct CDR3 sequences, of which approximately 52% are seen a single time; less than 15% belongs to the top ten. Sequencing was carried out using blood. Source of these receptors: a woman aged 80 or over in good health.

This chain links TRBV4-2 with TRBJ1-6; no firm D call. Looked up from germline, CDR1 is LGHNA and CDR2 is YNFKEQ. The CDR3 sequence is 15 residues long. Trimming took off 4 bases at V and 5 bases at J, with 12 bases between the two ends. The CDR3 DNA reads TGTGCCAGCAGCCGGATGGGTGAGAATAATTCACCCCTCCACTTT. This translates into CASSRMGENNSPLHF.

On this clonotype itself: Sequence at one end of the junction differs from germline and may be a read error. V gene TRBV28 combines with J gene TRBJ2-7, with 8 nucleotides matching TRBD2. Gene TRBJ2-5 matches the end of the DNA better, so the J call may be wrong. CDR1 is MDHEN, CDR2 SYDVKM, per germline. There are 15 residues in the CDR3. The chain's CDR3 is CAGSPPGTRLETQYF. The CDR3 nucleotides read TGTGCCGGCAGTCCACCCGGGACTAGGTTAGAGACCCAGTACTTC.

This clonotype was picked up many times. This chain connects TRBV24-1 to TRBJ2-7; D ambiguous. This CDR3 comprises 14 residues. Germline assignment: CDR1 KGHDR and CDR2 SFDVKD. The V end was cut by 4 bases, the J end by 3 bases, with 12 bases between. CDR3 sequence (DNA): TGTGCCACCAGTGAGTCCGGGTCCCGCTACGAGCAGTACTTC. Its protein product is CATSESGSRYEQYF.

In its sample, this clonotype was seen many times. The chain couples TRBV29-1 to TRBJ2-3; 7 positions match TRBD1. Germline V gene sequence: CDR1 SQVTM, CDR2 ANQGSEA. CDR3 size: 11 residues. With 3 bases clipped from V and 7 bases from J, the junction kept 1 base outside the gene matches. The CDR3 DNA reads TGCAGCGTTGACAGGGGGTATACGCAGTATTTT. As protein: CSVDRGYTQYF.

This clonotype has ten or more counts. V gene TRBV29-1 combines with J gene TRBJ2-4; TRBD1 is a possible D gene (5 bases). CDR1 and CDR2 from the germline V gene are SQVTM and ANQGSEA. The CDR3 sequence is 13 residues long. V dropped 2 bases and J dropped 2 bases, with 7 bases sitting between them. The CDR3 protein is CSVEWGTKNIQYF. CDR3 coding DNA: TGCAGCGTTGAATGGGGCACCAAAAACATTCAGTACTTC.

At least ten counts were recorded for this clonotype. The chain combines TRBV7-2 with TRBJ2-3; 7 positions agree with TRBD1. The CDR3 loop spans 15 amino acids. Germline values: CDR1 SGHTA, CDR2 FQGNSA. With V trimmed by 5 bases and J by 0 bases, 5 bases remained unmatched. The CDR3 DNA follows: TGTGCCAGCAGCATCGACAGGGATAGCACAGATACGCAGTATTTT. Protein: CASSIDRDSTDTQYF.

In its sample, this clonotype was seen many times. The chain joins TRBV25-1 to TRBJ1-4, with D uncertain. V lost 1 base, J lost 0 bases, and 6 bases lay in between. Looked up from germline, CDR1 is MGHDK and CDR2 is SYGVNS. The CDR3 runs to 15 residues. CDR3: CASSESWATNEKLFF. The CDR3 bases are TGTGCCAGCAGTGAATCATGGGCAACTAATGAAAAACTGTTTTTT.

The chain employs TRBV25-1 and TRBJ2-5, with no clear D. In germline, CDR1 is MGHDK, CDR2 SYGVNS. The length of the CDR3 is 16 residues. Trimming stripped 7 bases from V and 11 bases from J, with 29 bases between. The DNA for the CDR3 is TGTGCCAGCAATGATGCCTCCGGATCGGTTTACAATGAGCAGTACTTC. It is translated as CASNDASGSVYNEQYF.

This clonotype was seen repeatedly, ten times or more. V is TRBV27 and J is TRBJ2-3, with 7 bases aligning to TRBD1. This CDR3 region has 15 residues. V lost 2 bases and J lost 2; bases outside the gene matches: 4. Germline assignment: CDR1 MNHEY and CDR2 SMNVEV (reference sequence). The CDR3 DNA follows: TGTGCCAGCAGTTTAGGGACAGTGACCACAGATACGCAGTATTTT. Its translation is CASSLGTVTTDTQYF.

This clonotype was counted ten times or more. V and J are TRBV20-1 and TRBJ2-3; the D is unclear. Trimming shortened V by 0 bases and J by 1 base, and 8 bases separated the two germline ends. CDR1 DFQATT and CDR2 SNEGSKA come from the germline V gene (reference sequence). The CDR3 is made up of 14 amino acids. Here the CDR3 reads CSARDRWGTDTQYF. CDR3 sequence (DNA): TGCAGTGCTAGAGACAGGTGGGGCACAGATACGCAGTATTTT.

As regards this clonotype: A clone one base away is much larger, so this may be a read error. The chain joins TRBV28 to TRBJ2-7, with 9 bases that match TRBD2. J lost 7 bases, V lost 8 bases, and 6 bases had no gene match. The length of the CDR3 is 12 residues. From germline, CDR1 is MDHEN and CDR2 SYDVKM. CDR3 region: CASGGGANEQYF. For the CDR3, the DNA is TGTGCCAGCGGCGGGGGGGCCAATGAGCAGTACTTC.

This clonotype has a count of ten or more. V and J are TRBV2 and TRBJ2-7; 9 bases are a match to TRBD1. V lost 4 bases and J lost 6; bases outside the gene matches: 10. The length of the CDR3 is 15 residues. Germline CDR1 is SNHLY and CDR2 is FYNNEI. This CDR3 is CASSVTGTGSSEQYF. In DNA form, the CDR3 reads TGTGCCAGCAGTGTTACCGGGACAGGGTCTTCCGAGCAGTACTTC.

This clonotype occurred once. The chain combines TRBV2 with TRBJ2-7; D ambiguous. The V and J ends lost 8 bases and 6 bases respectively, with 11 bases between them. The CDR3 extends over 11 amino acids. Per germline, CDR1 SNHLY and CDR2 FYNNEI. This CDR3 is CASWGSLEQYF. The DNA of the CDR3 is TGTGCCAGCTGGGGAAGCCTCGAGCAGTACTTC.

On this clonotype: A read error may explain this, as a much larger clone is one base away. This chain links TRBV5-1 with TRBJ2-6, with 8 positions matching TRBD1. This CDR3 comprises 16 residues. Germline V gives CDR1 SGHRS, CDR2 YFSETQ. The CDR3 DNA is TGCGCCAGCAGCCAAGACAGGGGCTCTGGGGACAACGTCCTGACTTTC. This codes for CASSQDRGSGDNVLTF.

This clonotype was picked up many times. V and J are TRBV6-6 and TRBJ2-2, with 9 positions matching TRBD1. Unmatched junction bases numbered 4, after V lost 5 bases and J lost 3 bases. The length of the CDR3 is 15 residues. CDR1 and CDR2 from the germline V gene are MNHNY and SVGAGI (reference sequence). In DNA, the CDR3 is TGTGCCAGCAGTACCGGGACAGGGTACACCGGGGAGCTGTTTTTT. Translated, it gives CASSTGTGYTGELFF.

The chain is built from TRBV5-1 and TRBJ1-2; D is perhaps TRBD1 (5 bases). There are 14 residues in the CDR3. Germline lookup yields CDR1 SGHRS and CDR2 YFSETQ. V was cut by 0 bases and J by 4 bases, with 10 bases left in between. The CDR3 sequence: CASSLGDSVYGYTF. The CDR3 DNA follows: TGCGCCAGCAGCTTGGGTGACAGTGTCTATGGCTACACCTTC.

The chain recombines TRBV29-1 with TRBJ2-2, with 8 bases matching TRBD2. The CDR3 has 15 residues. V gave up 4 bases and J gave up 4 bases; unmatched junction bases: 8. The V gene's germline CDR1 is SQVTM and CDR2 ANQGSEA. The CDR3 coding sequence is TGCAGCGTTGTAGGTGTAGCGGGGCGCACCGGGGAGCTGTTTTTT. Protein: CSVVGVAGRTGELFF.

Note on this clonotype: A much more abundant neighbour one base away suggests this may be a read error. The genes are TRBV29-1 and TRBJ2-5, with D possibly matching TRBD1 (6 bases). The CDR3 is made up of 11 amino acids. Germline V lookup: CDR1 SQVTM, CDR2 ANQGSEA. Trimming removed 8 bases at V and 4 bases at J, with 11 bases between. The CDR3 sequence: CSSDRRETQYF. DNA for the CDR3: TGCAGCTCCGACAGGAGAGAGACCCAGTACTTC.

This clonotype occurred many times. The chain links TRBV28 to TRBJ2-1, with 8 bases identical to TRBD2. Germline CDR1 is MDHEN and CDR2 is SYDVKM. The CDR3 runs to 14 residues. V shed 8 bases, J shed 7 bases, and the junction held 10 bases outside the gene matches. CDR3 coding DNA: TGTGCCAGCGGTCGGGGGGGGATTTCGAATGAGCAGTTCTTC. Residues: CASGRGGISNEQFF. The full variable domain, completed using reference TRBV28 and TRBJ2-1, is DVKVTQSSRYLVKRTGEKVFLECVQDMDHENMFWYRQDPGLGLRLIYFSYDVKMKEKGDIPEGYSVSREKKERFSLILESASTNQTSMYLCASGRGGISNEQFFGPGTRLTVL.

The table lists this clonotype with many counts. V is TRBV4-2 and J is TRBJ2-1; D might be TRBD2 (5 bases). Trimming left V 0 bases short and J 9 bases short, with 12 bases between. The CDR3 is 14 amino acids. In germline, CDR1 is LGHNA, CDR2 YNFKEQ. Here the CDR3 reads CASSQDGLAGEQFF. CDR3 sequence (DNA): TGTGCCAGCAGCCAAGACGGCCTAGCTGGTGAGCAGTTCTTC.

This chain connects TRBV18 to TRBJ2-1, with D tentatively TRBD1 (5 bases). CDR3 length equals 15 residues. The V end lost 5 bases, the J end lost 0 bases, and 11 bases lay between the germline ends. The germline CDR1 and CDR2 sequences are KGHSH and LQKENI. The CDR3 loop reads CASSYRQSSYNEQFF. In DNA, the CDR3 is TGTGCCAGCTCATATAGACAGAGCTCCTACAATGAGCAGTTCTTC.

The table lists this clonotype with many counts. The chain combines TRBV16 with TRBJ2-5, with 8 bases fitting TRBD1. Per germline, CDR1 KGHSY and CDR2 FQNENV. V was clipped by 2 bases and J by 2 bases; unmatched bases: 1. The length of the CDR3 is 14 residues. CDR3 sequence reads: CASSQNRGQETQYF. CDR3 nucleotides: TGTGCCAGCAGCCAAAACAGGGGGCAAGAGACCCAGTACTTC.